Presented here are 29 T cell receptor beta chains from one specimen sequenced in a study of blood T cell repertoires in COVID-19. The method was immunoSEQ multiplex PCR; TCRdb's version includes in-frame clones alone and lacks a portion of them. The sample records 85,000 to 100,000 clones, approximately 90% being singletons. The source material was peripheral blood. These receptors were taken from a man aged 45 to 65 with active or convalescent COVID-19.

The chain joins TRBV28 to TRBJ1-4, with TRBD1 as a possible D gene (6 bases). The CDR3 spans 15 residues. CDR1 is MDHEN and CDR2 is SYDVKM in the germline V gene. V was clipped by 5 bases and J by 7 bases, with 17 bases between them. The CDR3 reads CASSPASGGGEKLFF. In DNA form, the CDR3 reads TGTGCCAGCAGTCCGGCGTCGGGGGGCGGTGAAAAACTGTTTTTT.

This rearrangement joins TRBV19 to TRBJ2-6, with D possibly matching TRBD2 (5 bases). The germline V and J ends were trimmed by 7 bases and 2 bases, with 9 bases remaining between them. Germline assignment: CDR1 LNHDA and CDR2 SQIVND (reference sequence). The CDR3 is made up of 14 amino acids. The CDR3 nucleotides are TGTGCCAGTAAATGGGAGACTGGGGCCAACGTCCTGACTTTC. It is translated as CASKWETGANVLTF.

V usage is TRBV27 and J usage is TRBJ2-7; TRBD2 is a possible D gene (7 bases). The CDR3 runs to 13 residues. The V gene lost 6 bases and the J gene lost 7 bases, with 16 bases spanning the gap. The V gene's germline CDR1 is MNHEY and CDR2 SMNVEV (reference sequence). The CDR3 DNA reads as TGTGCCAGCAGGGACGTGGGAGGGGGTGAGCAGTACTTC. It specifies CASRDVGGGEQYF.

The chain joins TRBV7-2 to TRBJ2-4; 9 nucleotides line up with TRBD2. CDR3 length: 15 residues. V shed 2 bases, J shed 4 bases, and the junction held 3 bases outside the gene matches. Germline V gene sequence: CDR1 SGHTA, CDR2 FQGNSA. The CDR3 protein is CASSLLRGGKNIQYF. In DNA form, the CDR3 reads TGTGCCAGCAGCTTATTGCGGGGGGGAAAAAACATTCAGTACTTC.

The chain uses TRBV24-1 and TRBJ2-7; 8 bases line up with TRBD1. The CDR3 runs to 15 residues. The ends lost 3 bases at V and 3 bases at J; junction bases unmatched: 6. Germline V gives CDR1 KGHDR, CDR2 SFDVKD. CDR3 sequence reads: CATSDPTGTGYEQYF. The CDR3 nucleotides are TGTGCCACCAGTGATCCCACCGGGACAGGCTACGAGCAGTACTTC.

This clone has a handful of counts. The V and J genes are TRBV20-1 and TRBJ2-7, with 7 bases aligning to TRBD2. The trim removed 6 bases at V and 3 bases at J, leaving 2 bases unmatched. This CDR3 is built from 11 residues. Germline V lookup: CDR1 DFQATT, CDR2 SNEGSKA (reference sequence). Here the CDR3 reads CSARDYYEQYF. CDR3 DNA: TGCAGTGCACGGGACTACTACGAGCAGTACTTC.

The chain joins TRBV2 to TRBJ2-5; D ambiguous. Germline V gene lookup returns CDR1 SNHLY and CDR2 FYNNEI. V was cut by 4 bases and J by 5 bases, with 11 bases left in between. This CDR3 spans 13 amino acids. The CDR3: CASSGSVEETQYF. DNA of the CDR3: TGTGCCAGCAGTGGATCCGTTGAGGAGACCCAGTACTTC. The variable domain in full, with the rest retrieved from reference TRBV2 and TRBJ2-5, is EPEVTQTPSHQVTQMGQEVILRCVPISNHLYFYWYRQILGQKVEFLVSFYNNEISEKSEIFDDQFSVERPDGSNFTLKIRSTKLEDSAMYFCASSGSVEETQYFGPGTRLLVL.

CDR3 region: CASSSKLATDTQYF. The CDR3 coding sequence is TGTGCCAGCAGCTCAAAACTAGCCACAGATACGCAGTATTTT. The chain couples TRBV7-2 to TRBJ2-3; tentatively, D is TRBD2 (6 bases). The germline V gene has CDR1 SGHTA and CDR2 FQGNSA. The CDR3 spans 14 residues. The V and J ends lost 4 bases and 2 bases respectively, with 10 bases between them.

This chain connects TRBV6-5 to TRBJ1-5, with TRBD1 as a possible D gene (6 bases). The germline V gene encodes CDR1 MNHEY and CDR2 SVGAGI. Trimming took off 5 bases at V and 3 bases at J, with 14 bases between the two ends. The CDR3 contains 15 residues. The CDR3 nucleotides are TGTGCCAGCAGTACATCGGGGGGCATCAATCAGCCCCAGCATTTT. This encodes CASSTSGGINQPQHF.

The chain carries TRBV19 and TRBJ1-2; 9 nucleotides align to TRBD1. The CDR3 is made up of 15 amino acids. The junction had 6 bases not matched to a gene; V was cut back by 4 bases and J by 3 bases. The germline V gene has CDR1 LNHDA and CDR2 SQIVND (reference sequence). CDR3 nucleotide sequence: TGTGCCAGTAGTAGCGGACAGGGGAGGCACTATGGCTACACCTTC. This gives the protein CASSSGQGRHYGYTF.

The gene calls are TRBV5-1 and TRBJ1-6, with D perhaps matching TRBD1 (6 bases). This CDR3 spans 15 amino acids. The V end lost 4 bases, the J end lost 8 bases, and 16 bases lay between the germline ends. Germline CDR1 reads SGHRS; CDR2 reads YFSETQ. The CDR3 DNA is TGCGCCAGCAGCAGCTCAGGGGATCGGGATTCACCCCTCCACTTT. Its protein is CASSSSGDRDSPLHF.

The rearrangement uses TRBV9 and TRBJ1-6; D is ambiguous. Trimming shortened V by 6 bases and J by 4 bases, and 11 bases separated the two germline ends. This CDR3 is 14 amino acids long. Germline values: CDR1 SGDLS, CDR2 YYNGEE. The CDR3: CASTRETYNSPLHF. Written as DNA, the CDR3 is TGTGCCAGCACCCGAGAGACTTATAATTCACCCCTCCACTTT. Variable domain in full (rest from reference TRBV9 and TRBJ1-6): DSGVTQTPKHLITATGQRVTLRCSPRSGDLSVYWYQQSLDQGLQFLIQYYNGEERAKGNILERFSAQQFPDLHSELNLSSLELGDSALYFCASTRETYNSPLHFGNGTRLTVT.

The genes are TRBV2 and TRBJ1-4; 7 bases agree with TRBD1. The trim removed 3 bases at V and 8 bases at J, leaving 9 bases unmatched. The CDR3 runs 15 residues. In germline, CDR1 is SNHLY, CDR2 FYNNEI. CDR3 nucleotide sequence: TGTGCCAGCAGTGAGGGACTGACAGGGACCGAAAAACTGTTTTTT. Protein product: CASSEGLTGTEKLFF. Combining the CDR3 with reference TRBV2 and TRBJ1-4 gives the whole variable domain EPEVTQTPSHQVTQMGQEVILRCVPISNHLYFYWYRQILGQKVEFLVSFYNNEISEKSEIFDDQFSVERPDGSNFTLKIRSTKLEDSAMYFCASSEGLTGTEKLFFGSGTQLSVL.

This clone was observed a handful of times. CDR3 protein: CAWRRDSNQPQHF. The CDR3 DNA is TGTGCCTGGAGGCGGGACAGCAATCAGCCCCAGCATTTT. The rearrangement links TRBV30 to TRBJ1-5; D is possibly TRBD1 (5 bases). CDR1 is GTSNPN and CDR2 is SVGIG in the germline V gene (reference sequence). The CDR3 length is 13 residues. V lost 3 bases and J 1 base, leaving 7 bases between the germline ends.

Here the CDR3 DNA reads TGTGCCAGCAGTTTACCCGGGACAGGGGGCAGCGAGCAGTTCTTC. Translating gives CASSLPGTGGSEQFF. The chain combines TRBV28 with TRBJ2-1; TRBD1 agrees at 12 bases. The CDR3 length is 15 residues. V dropped 2 bases and J dropped 10; count of bases not matched to a gene: 6. Per the germline V gene, CDR1 is MDHEN and CDR2 is SYDVKM.

V and J are TRBV5-1 and TRBJ1-1, with TRBD1 matching over 8 bases. Germline V CDR1 and CDR2: SGHRS, YFSETQ. The CDR3 loop spans 14 amino acids. V lost 4 bases and J lost 0; bases outside the gene matches: 2. The CDR3 DNA follows: TGCGCCAGCAGCAGGACAGGGATGAACACTGAAGCTTTCTTT. This sequence encodes CASSRTGMNTEAFF.

This clone was seen only once. The gene calls are TRBV6-6 and TRBJ1-1; a possible D gene is TRBD1 (5 bases). The CDR3 totals 15 residues. From germline, CDR1 is MNHNY and CDR2 SVGAGI (reference sequence). The V end was cut by 2 bases, the J end by 1 base, with 11 bases between. The CDR3 region has the DNA TGTGCCAGCAGTTACGCTAGGACAAAGAACACTGAAGCTTTCTTT. Protein product: CASSYARTKNTEAFF.

The J gene is TRBJ1-6, the V gene TRBV6-5; TRBD1 is a possible D gene (6 bases). Trimming removed 9 bases from V and 5 bases from J, with 14 bases in between. This CDR3 has 14 amino acids. The germline V gene has CDR1 MNHEY and CDR2 SVGAGI. The CDR3 loop is CASGRGLNNSPLHF. CDR3 nucleotides: TGTGCCAGTGGGCGGGGGCTGAATAATTCACCCCTCCACTTT.

This clone was detected once. This chain connects TRBV12-3 or TRBV12-4 to TRBJ2-7, with D possibly being TRBD1 (6 bases). V gave up 2 bases and J gave up 7 bases, with 12 bases separating them. The CDR3 length is 13 residues. The DNA of the CDR3 is TGTGCCAGCAGTTTATCCACAGGGTTAGAGCAGTACTTC. Protein: CASSLSTGLEQYF.

This clone was seen once. The chain couples TRBV9 to TRBJ2-3; TRBD1 might be the D (5 bases). The V and J ends lost 0 bases and 2 bases respectively, with 13 bases between them. Germline assignment: CDR1 SGDLS and CDR2 YYNGEE. The CDR3 loop spans 16 amino acids. The chain's CDR3 is CASSVGQGRITDTQYF. In DNA form, the CDR3 reads TGTGCCAGCAGCGTAGGGCAGGGAAGGATCACAGATACGCAGTATTTT.

The V call is TRBV5-8, the J call TRBJ1-1; no clear D gene. CDR3 length equals 14 residues. The germline CDR1 and CDR2 sequences are SGHTS and YDEGEE. V lost 1 base and J lost 5, with 12 bases in between. CDR3 bases: TGTGCCAGCAGCTTGAGGTACAGCGGGACTGAAGCTTTCTTT. It translates to CASSLRYSGTEAFF.

A few counts support this clone. The chain links TRBV5-4 to TRBJ1-6; the match to TRBD1 covers 9 bases. Trimming removed 0 bases from V and 9 bases from J; junction bases left unmatched: 4. The CDR3 has 15 residues. Germline V CDR1 and CDR2: SGHNT, YYREEE (reference sequence). The DNA for the CDR3 is TGTGCCAGCAGCTTGGCCGGGACAGGGTTTTCACCCCTCCACTTT. Protein product: CASSLAGTGFSPLHF. Drawing the rest from reference TRBV5-4 and TRBJ1-6, the complete variable domain is ETGVTQSPTHLIKTRGQQVTLRCSSQSGHNTVSWYQQALGQGPQFIFQYYREEENGRGNFPPRFSGLQFPNYSSELNVNALELDDSALYLCASSLAGTGFSPLHFGNGTRLTVT.

The rearrangement uses TRBV9 and TRBJ1-2, with 8 bases that match TRBD1. Per the germline V gene, CDR1 is SGDLS and CDR2 is YYNGEE. The CDR3 totals 16 residues. Trimming took 0 bases from V and 0 from J; bases not matched to a gene: 4. CDR3 nucleotides: TGTGCCAGCAGCGTAGGCAGGACAGGGACTAACTATGGCTACACCTTC. Protein: CASSVGRTGTNYGYTF.

The genes are TRBV28 and TRBJ2-4, with D perhaps matching TRBD1 (6 bases). Trimming took off 6 bases at V and 2 bases at J, with 11 bases between the two ends. The CDR3 has 14 residues. The V gene's germline CDR1 is MDHEN and CDR2 SYDVKM. The CDR3 loop reads CASRPQGTKNIQYF. CDR3 DNA sequence: TGTGCCAGCAGGCCTCAGGGGACCAAAAACATTCAGTACTTC.

CDR3 DNA sequence: TGTGCCACCAGCAGGCCCAGGGGTGGCTCCTACAATGAGCAGTTCTTC. Its translation: CATSRPRGGSYNEQFF. The chain couples TRBV15 to TRBJ2-1, with D tentatively TRBD1 (6 bases). CDR3 length equals 16 residues. Germline CDR1 is LNHNV and CDR2 is YYDKDF (reference sequence). The germline V and J ends were trimmed by 3 bases and 0 bases, with 12 bases remaining between them.

The count of this clone is one. The V call is TRBV6-1, the J call TRBJ1-2, with D possibly TRBD1 on 6 matching bases. Germline CDR1 reads MNHNS; CDR2 reads SASEGT. Trimming took off 1 base at V and 6 bases at J, with 24 bases between the two ends. The CDR3 runs to 18 residues. The CDR3 DNA follows: TGTGCCAGCAGTGAAGGGGCGGGGGCGCGGAGTTTCACAAATGGCTACACCTTC. This gives the protein CASSEGAGARSFTNGYTF.

V gene TRBV19 combines with J gene TRBJ2-7; 7 bases align to TRBD1. The V gene end was trimmed by 5 bases and the J gene end by 2 bases; junction bases not matched to a gene: 9. The CDR3 is 15 amino acids. CDR1 is LNHDA, CDR2 SQIVND, per germline (reference sequence). The CDR3 is CASSSWGQPAYEQYF. The CDR3 nucleotides read TGTGCCAGTAGTTCCTGGGGACAGCCGGCCTACGAGCAGTACTTC. Based on the CDR3 plus reference TRBV19 and TRBJ2-7, the full variable domain is DGGITQSPKYLFRKEGQNVTLSCEQNLNHDAMYWYRQDPGQGLRLIYYSQIVNDFQKGDIAEGYSVSREKKESFPLTVTSAQKNPTAFYLCASSSWGQPAYEQYFGPGTRLTVT.

This clone was recorded a few times. The chain has TRBV19 and TRBJ1-2; 10 nucleotides agree with TRBD1. V gave up 4 bases and J gave up 5 bases; unmatched junction bases: 4. This CDR3 has 14 residues. From germline, CDR1 is LNHDA and CDR2 SQIVND (reference sequence). In DNA, the CDR3 is TGTGCCAGTAGTACCCCGGACAGGGGGTATGGCTACACCTTC. It encodes CASSTPDRGYGYTF.

V usage is TRBV23-1 and J usage is TRBJ2-1, with a weak D call TRBD2 (6 bases). TRBV23-1 is known as an ORF, though its function is uncertain. CDR3 length equals 16 residues. Trimming cost V 3 bases and J 3 bases, with 15 bases left between them. CDR3 nucleotides: TGCGCCAGCAGTCACGGGTGCGGGATTTACTACAATGAGCAGTTCTTC. Its protein is CASSHGCGIYYNEQFF.